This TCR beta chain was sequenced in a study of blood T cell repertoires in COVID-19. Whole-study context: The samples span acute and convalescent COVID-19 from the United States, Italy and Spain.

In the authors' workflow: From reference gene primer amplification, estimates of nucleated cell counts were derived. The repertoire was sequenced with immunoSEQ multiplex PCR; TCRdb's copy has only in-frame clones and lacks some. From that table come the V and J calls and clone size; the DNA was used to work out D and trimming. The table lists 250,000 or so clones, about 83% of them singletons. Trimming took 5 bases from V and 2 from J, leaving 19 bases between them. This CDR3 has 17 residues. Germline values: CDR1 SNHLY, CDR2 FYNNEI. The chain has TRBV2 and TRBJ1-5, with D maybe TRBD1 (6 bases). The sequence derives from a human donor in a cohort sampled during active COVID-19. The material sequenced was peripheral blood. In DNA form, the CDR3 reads TGTGCCAGCAGTATTATACGCCAGGGGCAGGGCAATCAGCCCCAGCATTTT. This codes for CASSIIRQGQGNQPQHF.